This T cell receptor (beta chain) came from a study of T cell repertoires in ileal Crohn's disease. Time point of the sample: neoterminal ileum biopsy at postoperative endoscopy, about 6 months after surgery. Sequencing was performed with immunoSEQ multiplex PCR; in TCRdb, only in-frame clones are kept and a portion is missing. The repertoire holds some 60,000 clones, approximately 88% seen once, with roughly 2% in the top ten. Per the germline V gene, CDR1 is SGHRS and CDR2 is YFSETQ. The CDR3 length is 18 residues. V was clipped by 4 bases and J by 0 bases; unmatched bases: 11. Sequenced: ileal tissue. The source is an adult with Crohn's disease. The chain uses TRBV5-1 and TRBJ2-2; 8 bases line up with TRBD2. CDR3 loop: CASSRSGAGAANTGELFF. For the CDR3, the DNA is TGCGCCAGCAGCCGGTCGGGAGCGGGGGCCGCGAACACCGGGGAGCTGTTTTTT.